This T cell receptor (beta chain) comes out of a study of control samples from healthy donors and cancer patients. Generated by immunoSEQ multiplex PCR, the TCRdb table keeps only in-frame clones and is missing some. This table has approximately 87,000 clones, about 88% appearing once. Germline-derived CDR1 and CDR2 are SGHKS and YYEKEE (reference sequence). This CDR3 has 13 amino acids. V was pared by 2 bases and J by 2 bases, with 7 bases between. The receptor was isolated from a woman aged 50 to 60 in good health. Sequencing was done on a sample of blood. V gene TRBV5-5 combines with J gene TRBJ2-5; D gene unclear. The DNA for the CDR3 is TGTGCCAGCAGCTTCGCCAGTCAAGAGACCCAGTACTTC. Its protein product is CASSFASQETQYF.